This T cell receptor (beta chain) emerged from a study of control samples from healthy donors and cancer patients. Trimming took off 8 bases at V and 2 bases at J, with 10 bases between the two ends. The CDR3 spans 13 residues. Method: immunoSEQ multiplex PCR; TCRdb's copy keeps in-frame clones and lacks some. The data show about 86,000 clones, approximately 94% seen once. This sequence originates from a woman under 30 in good health. This chain uses TRBV12-3 or TRBV12-4 with TRBJ1-5, with D uncertain. The sequenced material came from blood. The CDR3 nucleotides are TGTGCCAGCCTCGCATCCCGCAATCAGCCCCAGCATTTT. Translated, it gives CASLASRNQPQHF.